The 9 T cell receptor beta chains in this list originate from one sample, sequenced in a study of blood T cell repertoires in COVID-19. This table comes from immunoSEQ multiplex PCR, and its TCRdb copy is limited to in-frame clones, with some not included. The profile shows 170,000 or so clones, around 87% of them singletons. Sequenced sample: peripheral blood. These receptors came from a woman aged 18-29 years who had recovered from COVID-19.

The chain is built from TRBV9 and TRBJ2-5; the D gene is possibly TRBD2 (6 bases). The CDR3 runs to 13 residues. In germline, CDR1 is SGDLS, CDR2 YYNGEE. V was clipped by 0 bases and J by 4 bases, with 7 bases between them. CDR3 region: CASSVVGGETQYF. The CDR3 DNA reads as TGTGCCAGCAGCGTAGTCGGGGGAGAGACCCAGTACTTC.

V is TRBV28 and J is TRBJ1-4; 9 bases line up with TRBD1. The CDR3 consists of 16 residues. CDR1 is MDHEN, CDR2 SYDVKM, per germline. Germline trimming cut 1 base from V and 8 bases from J; bases unmatched to any gene: 8. As DNA, the CDR3 is TGTGCCAGCAGTTTATCCTCGGGACAGGGCCACGAAAAACTGTTTTTT. This encodes CASSLSSGQGHEKLFF.

This clone was seen a few times. This chain connects TRBV6-5 to TRBJ1-5; 10 bases agree with TRBD1. Trimming cost V 5 bases and J 5 bases; bases outside gene matches: 3. CDR1 MNHEY and CDR2 SVGAGI come from the germline V gene. The CDR3 runs 14 residues. The CDR3 sequence is CASSPGTGDQPQHF. As DNA, the CDR3 is TGTGCCAGCAGTCCCGGGACAGGGGATCAGCCCCAGCATTTT.

Here the CDR3 reads CASNRGLLYGYTF. The CDR3 DNA is TGTGCCAGCAACAGGGGGCTTCTCTATGGCTACACCTTC. This chain connects TRBV2 to TRBJ1-2; 9 positions agree with TRBD1. Germline assignment: CDR1 SNHLY and CDR2 FYNNEI. V shed 7 bases and J 4 bases; nucleotides not matched to a gene: 4. This CDR3 has 13 amino acids.

This chain joins TRBV9 and TRBJ2-3; TRBD2 matches 12 bases. Germline CDR1 SGDLS, CDR2 YYNGEE. After removal of 4 bases from V and 2 bases from J, the junction contained 5 bases not matched to a gene. The length of the CDR3 is 16 residues. CDR3 in amino acids: CASSSRLAGVTDTQYF. CDR3 sequence (DNA): TGTGCCAGCAGCTCCCGACTAGCGGGGGTCACAGATACGCAGTATTTT.

The chain carries TRBV6-5 and TRBJ1-1, with D possibly matching TRBD1 (5 bases). This CDR3 has 14 amino acids. The V gene's germline CDR1 is MNHEY and CDR2 SVGAGI. V lost 2 bases and J lost 4, with 11 bases in between. CDR3 amino acids: CASSYGQGFTEAFF. The DNA of the CDR3 is TGTGCCAGCAGTTACGGCCAGGGATTCACTGAAGCTTTCTTT.

The DNA for the CDR3 is TGTGCCAGCAGCCCGGACAGGGGAGGTGGCTACACCTTC. It is translated as CASSPDRGGGYTF. V is TRBV11-2 and J is TRBJ1-2, with 9 bases that match TRBD1. The V segment lost 5 bases and the J segment 7 bases; nucleotides outside the gene matches: 5. The CDR3 runs 13 residues. Germline V gene lookup returns CDR1 SGHAT and CDR2 FQNNGV.

The rearrangement links TRBV18 to TRBJ2-7; no firm D call. The germline V gene has CDR1 KGHSH and CDR2 LQKENI. CDR3 length equals 14 residues. V was shortened by 0 bases and J by 0 bases, with 6 bases between the two germline ends. The chain's CDR3 is CASSPPADSYEQYF. For the CDR3, the DNA is TGTGCCAGCTCACCACCGGCAGACTCCTACGAGCAGTACTTC.

The chain carries TRBV6-2 or TRBV6-3 and TRBJ2-1; TRBD2 matches at 11 bases. CDR1 is MNHEY, CDR2 SVGEGT, per germline. V lost 6 bases to trimming and J lost 4 bases; unmatched junction nucleotides: 5. The CDR3 contains 15 residues. CDR3 in DNA: TGTGCCAGCAGCCAGGGACTAGCGGCATACAATGAGCAGTTCTTC. It codes for CASSQGLAAYNEQFF.